This T cell receptor beta chain was captured by sequencing in a study of blood T cell repertoires in COVID-19. On the study more broadly: The origin of the acute and convalescent COVID-19 samples was the United States, Italy and Spain. PBMCs, B-cell-depleted T cells, or T cells provided the cDNA or gDNA that made up the material.

In the authors' workflow: From reference gene primer amplification, estimates of nucleated cell counts were derived. Using immunoSEQ multiplex PCR, the repertoire was profiled, and TCRdb retains in-frame clones only, with some absent. V, J and clone size are taken as reported in that table, and D and trimming were inferred from the DNA itself. Of approximately 70,000 clones in the sample, more than 75% are singletons; the top ten hold around 1.5%. The germline CDR1 and CDR2 sequences are LNHDA and SQIVND (reference sequence). This CDR3 spans 16 amino acids. The ends were cut back, 4 bases at V and 4 bases at J, with 18 bases in the middle.

The sample was peripheral blood. The TCR was taken from a human donor in a cohort sampled during active COVID-19. The V call is TRBV19, the J call TRBJ2-3; TRBD2 might be the D (6 bases). Written as DNA, the CDR3 is TGTGCCAGTAGTACCGACCGAACTAGCAGCGCAGATACGCAGTATTTT. This encodes CASSTDRTSSADTQYF.